Below are 4 T cell receptor beta chains sequenced from a single sample in a study of blood T cells in healthy people across ages. A J-beta primer mix and a sample-barcoded 5' primer were used in a second PCR of roughly 7 to 12 cycles. TCRdb re-analysed the 5' RACE reads in MiXCR, keeping a single row per CDR3 protein. This sample carries some 700,000 distinct CDR3 sequences, roughly 20% of them seen once, and the ten largest clones take around 21%. What was sequenced was blood. Receptor source: a man aged 65 to 85 in good health.

V gene TRBV29-1 combines with J gene TRBJ2-3; 8 bases map to TRBD2. V was pared by 4 bases and J by 3 bases, with 6 bases of the junction left unmatched. The CDR3 has 14 amino acids. CDR1 is SQVTM, CDR2 ANQGSEA, per germline. CDR3 in DNA: TGCAGCGTTGTGACCAGCGGGAGTACAGATACGCAGTATTTT. Translated: CSVVTSGSTDTQYF.

This clonotype was observed many times. The CDR3 bases are TGTGCCAGCAGCTTAGACCACCGGGACGCTTATAGGGCCAACGTCCTGACTTTC. Protein: CASSLDHRDAYRANVLTF. The J gene is TRBJ2-6, the V gene TRBV11-2, with D tentatively TRBD1 or TRBD2 (5 bases each). Trimming removed 0 bases at V and 5 bases at J, with 17 bases between. CDR3 size: 18 residues. The germline V gene encodes CDR1 SGHAT and CDR2 FQNNGV.

This clonotype was counted many times. The chain employs TRBV20-1 and TRBJ2-2; 10 nucleotides agree with TRBD1. This CDR3 has 15 residues. V shed 5 bases and J 4 bases; nucleotides not matched to a gene: 7. Germline CDR1 DFQATT, CDR2 SNEGSKA (reference sequence). CDR3 residues: CSAQNRDRGTGELFF. CDR3 sequence (DNA): TGCAGTGCTCAAAACCGGGACAGGGGCACCGGGGAGCTGTTTTTT.

This clonotype was recorded a few times. This sequence joins TRBV7-9 and TRBJ2-1; D possibly corresponds to TRBD2 (6 bases). The CDR3 spans 14 residues. Germline CDR1 SEHNR, CDR2 FQNEAQ (reference sequence). The germline V and J ends were trimmed by 1 base and 3 bases, with 7 bases remaining between them. CDR3 nucleotides: TGTGCCAGCAGCTTAGAAGCGGGCTACAATGAGCAGTTCTTC. Encoded protein: CASSLEAGYNEQFF.